This T cell receptor (beta chain) was identified during a study of neoadjuvant anti-PD-1 for oral cavity cancer (dated by TCRdb to the early 2020s). Notes on the research overall: Patients mostly received three to four biweekly doses of nivolumab at 3 mg/kg before curative-intent surgical resection. An approximately 31% response rate was observed in the parent correlative cohort, in which eleven to twelve patients were included. For patients who did not progress, a fourth nivolumab dose was given around day 43, followed by definitive surgical resection on days 50-56. Under RECIST 1.1, a patient counted as a responder if showing complete response, partial response or stable disease, and as a non-responder if showing progression.

The intended sense of this specimen's time point label: before neoadjuvant nivolumab. None of the patients had received prior systemic or radiation treatment, and all were newly diagnosed with stage II-IVA oral cavity squamous cell carcinoma. The cohort consisted of patients with HPV-negative, locally advanced oral cavity squamous cell carcinoma. Peripheral blood mononuclear cells were analyzed directly and were not maintained or expanded in culture. Samples were obtained from a longitudinal correlative study of a single-arm phase II trial of neoadjuvant nivolumab in oral cavity squamous cell carcinoma. Subject-matched pre- and post-treatment PBMCs and tumors from three responders and three non-responders underwent genomic DNA-based TCRbeta sequencing. Peripheral blood mononuclear cells were drawn once before nivolumab treatment and a second time after treatment, when surgery took place. Genomic DNA was isolated from PBMCs using the Maxwell RSC DNA from Cells kit.

Details on this clone: Its antigen has not been determined. The record has no base qualities; no much larger clone is one base away.

What the research found in general, with its limitations: A higher pretreatment blood Treg/Th17 ratio correlated with both higher pretreatment blood TCRbeta clonality and lower post-treatment tumor TCRbeta clonality. After neoadjuvant nivolumab, T cell clonality (Gini index) in PBMCs was significantly higher in non-responders than in responders. The TCR analyses had only a few patients in each response group, and the authors called for validation in larger cohorts.

For deep sequencing, each PBMC sample was run in six replicates, with libraries mostly built from 400 to 550 ng of input genomic DNA. The immunoSEQ hsTCRbeta kit was used to prepare TCRbeta libraries according to the manufacturer's instructions. The finished libraries were brought together in one pool at 2.5 to 3 nM, which was then read using an Illumina NovaSeq 6000 S4 flow cell. The source study handled its data this way. Raw data preprocessing and quality control were performed with the immunoSEQ Analyzer. The analysis was restricted to productive rearrangements, with each unique CDR3 amino acid sequence defining a clonotype. Repertoire clonality was estimated as the Gini-Simpson index, which was calculated using the R package tcR. Student's t test was used to compare Gini indices, while Pearson correlation assessed associations with tumor size change. Held by TCRdb, this immuneACCESS table contains in-frame sequences only and omits some clones. Under half of the omission traces to an unresolved V gene where checked; the cause of the rest is unknown. V and J calls and clone size are copied from that table; D and trimming were computed from the DNA. This sample has about 61,000 clones in its table, and around 85% of those were observed once. Jointly, the top ten make up 2.5% to 3% of the sample.

Taken from the germline V gene (reference sequence), the CDR1 and CDR2 loops are SGHNT and YYREEE. V is trimmed back by 4 bases and J by 5 bases, and the junction contains 14 bases that no gene match accounts for. Measured from the cysteine to the phenylalanine, the CDR3 is 17 residues long. The only DNA kept is the CDR3, 51 bases in frame from the first base. The sequence came from a person aged 40-85 years with oral cavity squamous cell carcinoma. This specimen was PBMCs, taken before nivolumab (anti-PD-1) treatment. This chain is built from TRBV5-4 and TRBJ2-5, and 10 junctional nucleotides match TRBD2. The DNA reads TGTGCCAGCAGCCAACTTCAGGTAGCGGGGGGCAAGGAGACCCAGTACTTC. Its protein product is CASSQLQVAGGKETQYF.